This record covers a single TCR beta chain. It lacks a known antigen. The sample holds no much larger clone one base away, and base qualities are not on file. What the time point label conveys for this sample: newly diagnosed GD, antithyroid drugs for less than 3 months. For both TCR sequencing and RNA sequencing, RNA was extracted from PBMCs using TRIzol. Graves' disease was diagnosed according to American Thyroid Association guidelines. Recruitment of patients was carried out at an endocrinology department in Xi'an, China. Each patient gave 8.5 to 9.5 milliliters of peripheral blood, collected in an EDTA anticoagulant tube. Ficoll Paque Plus density gradient separation was used to isolate PBMCs, and no additional T cell sorting was done. An Agilent 2100 Bioanalyzer and agarose gel were used to assess RNA quality, and a NanoDrop 2000 was used to measure RNA concentration. The library was built by means of multiplex PCR. Sequenced using an Illumina HiSeq 4000. CDR3 regions were amplified by Arm-PCR with iRepertoire HTBI primers to construct TCR beta libraries. Gel purification was performed on PCR products prior to sequencing. In the authors' own workflow: A total of fewer than 65 TRBV and some 15 TRBJ segments were identified across samples and were used for gene usage analysis of CDR3 amino acid clonotypes. COPE and FqMerger were used to merge the filtered high-quality paired reads into contigs. Contigs were aligned with BLAST to IMGT TRBV, TRBD and TRBJ reference genes, and CDR3 was defined per IMGT. Any clonotype with a frequency above 0.1% was classified as a highly expanded clone. Repertoire diversity was measured by Shannon entropy, and V-J evenness by the Gini coefficient. Clonotypes shared by more than one individual were considered public. TCRdb reprocessed the public reads (quality trimming at Q25 with fastp, clone calling with MiXCR) and kept in-frame beta chains. Every entry covers one CDR3 protein and lists the most common genes and DNA from its rows. The V and J calls were not made by the authors but by TCRdb's processing. For this sample there are roughly 500,000 distinct CDR3 sequences; about 14% appear just once. The ten largest account for roughly 10% of the sample.

The CDR3 measures 14 amino acids from cysteine to phenylalanine. Only CDR3 DNA is held: 42 bases, read in frame from base 1. From V the trimming removes 3 bases and from J it removes 10 bases, while the gene matches leave 6 bases of the junction unaccounted for. The sample comes from a study of regulatory T cells in long-lasting Graves disease (dated by TCRdb to the early 2020s). Context from the whole study: Antithyroid drugs had been taken for less than 3 months by newly diagnosed Graves' disease patients. Patients with persistent Graves' disease were compared with patients with newly diagnosed Graves' disease using TCR sequencing and RNA sequencing of peripheral blood. The study took place in China and was registered as a clinical trial. A total of about 35 samples underwent TCR sequencing: about 13 from persistent and roughly 20 from newly diagnosed Graves' disease patients. General study outcomes and caveats: The small sample size was acknowledged by the authors as a limitation that may reduce accuracy. Because the primary lesion, thyroid tissue, could not be accessed, the study looked at peripheral blood alone. Only the TCR beta chain was sequenced and analyzed. TRBV28, TRBJ1-2 and TRBJ2-5 were preferentially used in persistent disease, while TRBV20-1 and TRBJ2-1 were favored in newly diagnosed disease. A larger number of public clonotypes was shared among persistent patients (approximately 2,500) than among newly diagnosed patients (approximately 1,000). Lower TCR Shannon entropy and fewer highly expanded clones were observed in persistent Graves' disease patients than in newly diagnosed patients, which suggested clonal expansion.

These data were also reused for a study on T cells in Graves' hyperthyroidism and ophthalmopathy. Per the second study: Stable Graves' hyperthyroidism was defined as the absence of progression to ophthalmopathy over 18 months of follow-up. The hyperthyroidism patients were between 18 and 65 years old and newly diagnosed, with a disease duration of less than 2 months. Any patient with an uncontrolled infection, another autoimmune disease, pregnancy or lactation was excluded. Diagnoses relied on clinical symptoms, serum thyroxine and TRAb, thyroid ultrasound and orbital computed tomography. For the first round of RT-PCR on the TCR CDR3, the HTBI primer set was used together with the Qiagen OneStep RT-PCR kit. Most expanded thyroid clonotypes (frequency above 0.001) were also detected in blood, suggesting blood repertoires may reflect thyroid immune responses. In cross-validation, a model built on a 13 V-J signature told ophthalmopathy apart from stable hyperthyroidism with just under 90% sensitivity and roughly 81% specificity, and in testing the same model reached 80%/75%. In validation, the model predicted progression to ophthalmopathy a median of approximately 6.6 months before onset, with 65% to 71% sensitivity and almost 75% specificity. TCR V-J signatures able to tell the groups apart were searched for in a discovery cohort of 90 to 100 patients, of whom fewer than 45 had Graves' ophthalmopathy and some 60 had stable Graves' hyperthyroidism. Prospective prediction of ophthalmopathy was tested in an independent validation cohort consisting of 18 hyperthyroidism patients and around 17 patients who later progressed to ophthalmopathy. The 100 or so discovery patients were randomly split 7:3 into training and test sets. Thyroid tissue and blood T-cell repertoires from over 5 Graves' hyperthyroidism patients were also compared in the study. After sampling, hyperthyroidism patients received methimazole starting at 30 mg daily, and ophthalmopathy patients received high-dose intravenous methylprednisolone. The libraries were constructed in a second round of multiplex PCR and then size-selected and purified. The libraries were sequenced on an Illumina HiSeq2000 using paired-end 100 bp reads. SOAPnuke was used to process the raw data, with reads discarded if the reads contained adapters or uncalled bases, had a mean Phred below 15, or lacked an exact constant-primer or identifier match. High-quality paired reads were merged with COPE v1.2.5, and unique nucleotide sequences were defined as clonotypes. MiTCR v1.1 was used to align clonotypes to the IMGT TRBV, TRBD and TRBJ reference segments. The analysis was restricted to V-J combinations with a frequency above 0.0001, which together covered 99.2% of the repertoires. The TCS score was defined as the ratio of F50 (clonal expansion) to E x V (chaos), calculated using BLOSUM62-based TCRdist between CDR3 peptides within each V-J. Welch's t-statistics and random forest reduced around 550 V-J features to 13, which were used in a naive Bayes classifier (R e1071). Sample size was not statistically predetermined, and investigators were not blinded to group allocation. The paper reports TCR Vbeta CDR3 sequencing of some 140 peripheral blood samples: approximately 41 ophthalmopathy, 70 to 85 hyperthyroidism and some 17 progressor patients.

The rearrangement joined TRBV12-3 or TRBV12-4 to TRBJ2-1, and TRBD2 aligns with 10 junction nucleotides. The sequence was obtained from a man aged 25-45 years with Graves disease. Donor details come from another sample of the same person, matched by shared clones. Specimen: peripheral blood mononuclear cells (PBMCs), collected at new diagnosis, from a patient treated with antithyroid drugs. The CDR3 loop reads CASSFVAGGREQFF. The sequenced DNA: TGTGCCAGCAGTTTTGTAGCGGGAGGTCGGGAGCAGTTCTTC.